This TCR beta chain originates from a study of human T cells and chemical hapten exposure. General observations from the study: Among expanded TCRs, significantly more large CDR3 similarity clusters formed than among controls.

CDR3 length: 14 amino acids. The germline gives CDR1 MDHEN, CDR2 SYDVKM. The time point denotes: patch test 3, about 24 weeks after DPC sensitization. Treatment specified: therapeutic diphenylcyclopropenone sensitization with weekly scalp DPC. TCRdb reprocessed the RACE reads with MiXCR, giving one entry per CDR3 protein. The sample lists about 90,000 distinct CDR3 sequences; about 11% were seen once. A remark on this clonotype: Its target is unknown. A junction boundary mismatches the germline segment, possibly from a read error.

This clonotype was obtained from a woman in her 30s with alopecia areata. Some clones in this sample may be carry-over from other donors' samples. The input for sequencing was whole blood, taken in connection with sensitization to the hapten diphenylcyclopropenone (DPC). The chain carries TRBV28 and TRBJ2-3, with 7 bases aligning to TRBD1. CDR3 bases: TGTGCCGGCAGAGGGGGCGGGAGCACAGATACGCAGTATTTT. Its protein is CAGRGGGSTDTQYF.